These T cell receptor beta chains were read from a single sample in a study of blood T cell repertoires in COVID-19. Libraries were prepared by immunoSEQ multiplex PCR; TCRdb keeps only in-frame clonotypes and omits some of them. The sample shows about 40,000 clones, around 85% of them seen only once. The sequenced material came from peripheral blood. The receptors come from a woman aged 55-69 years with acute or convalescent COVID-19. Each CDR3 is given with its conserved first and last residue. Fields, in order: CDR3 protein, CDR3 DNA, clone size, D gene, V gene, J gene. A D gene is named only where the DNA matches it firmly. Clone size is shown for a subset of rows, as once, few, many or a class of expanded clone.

CDR3aa: CSVLSTWRYEAFF
CDR3nt: TGCAGCGTTTTATCAACATGGAGATATGAAGCTTTCTTT
abundance: .
d_gene: .
v_gene: TRBV29-1
j_gene: TRBJ1-1

CDR3aa: CASSVDPTSSETQYF
CDR3nt: TGTGCCAGCAGCGTAGATCCGACTAGCTCGGAGACCCAGTACTTC
abundance: .
d_gene: TRBD2
v_gene: TRBV9
j_gene: TRBJ2-5

CDR3aa: CAWSVRLAVHEQYF
CDR3nt: TGTGCCTGGAGTGTACGCCTAGCGGTCCACGAGCAGTACTTC
abundance: .
d_gene: TRBD2
v_gene: TRBV30
j_gene: TRBJ2-7

CDR3aa: CASSHFARGGNTEAFF
CDR3nt: TGCGCCAGCAGCCATTTCGCCCGAGGGGGCAACACTGAAGCTTTCTTT
abundance: .
d_gene: TRBD1
v_gene: TRBV4-1
j_gene: TRBJ1-1

CDR3aa: CASSPPPNSGNTIYF
CDR3nt: TGTGCCAGCTCACCACCCCCAAACTCTGGAAACACCATATATTTT
abundance: once
d_gene: .
v_gene: TRBV18
j_gene: TRBJ1-3

CDR3aa: CASSQGQGPKYGYTF
CDR3nt: TGTGCCAGCAGCCAAGGGCAGGGGCCAAAATATGGCTACACCTTC
abundance: .
d_gene: .
v_gene: TRBV14
j_gene: TRBJ1-2

CDR3aa: CASSSGQGASNEQFF
CDR3nt: TGTGCCAGCAGTTCAGGACAGGGGGCGAGCAATGAGCAGTTCTTC
abundance: .
d_gene: TRBD1
v_gene: TRBV6-6
j_gene: TRBJ2-1

CDR3aa: CASSLTTESYEQYF
CDR3nt: TGTGCCAGCAGTCTTACGACAGAGTCCTACGAGCAGTACTTC
abundance: .
d_gene: .
v_gene: TRBV27
j_gene: TRBJ2-7

CDR3aa: CASSLISFTGDWYGDRVYNEQFF
CDR3nt: TGTGCCAGCAGCTTAATCTCTTTTACTGGGGATTGGTACGGGGACAGGGTCTACAATGAGCAGTTCTTC
abundance: once
d_gene: TRBD1
v_gene: TRBV7-3
j_gene: TRBJ2-1

CDR3aa: CASSSRDLNTGELFF
CDR3nt: TGTGCCAGCAGCTCCCGGGACTTGAACACCGGGGAGCTGTTTTTT
abundance: .
d_gene: .
v_gene: TRBV7-2
j_gene: TRBJ2-2

CDR3aa: CASSSRTGLTYNEQFF
CDR3nt: TGTGCCAGCAGTTCGCGGACAGGGCTAACCTACAATGAGCAGTTCTTC
abundance: .
d_gene: TRBD1
v_gene: TRBV28
j_gene: TRBJ2-1

CDR3aa: CASSLATAAYEQYF
CDR3nt: TGTGCCAGCAGCTTAGCGACAGCCGCCTACGAGCAGTACTTC
abundance: .
d_gene: .
v_gene: TRBV7-8
j_gene: TRBJ2-7

CDR3aa: CASSPPTAQETQYF
CDR3nt: TGTGCCAGCTCACCACCGACTGCCCAAGAGACCCAGTACTTC
abundance: .
d_gene: .
v_gene: TRBV18
j_gene: TRBJ2-5

CDR3aa: CASSLGASGRGYEQYF
CDR3nt: TGTGCCAGCAGTTTAGGAGCTAGCGGGAGAGGGTACGAGCAGTACTTC
abundance: .
d_gene: TRBD2
v_gene: TRBV27
j_gene: TRBJ2-7

CDR3aa: CASSEGSSGELFF
CDR3nt: TGTGCCAGCAGTGAAGGATCCAGCGGGGAGCTGTTTTTT
abundance: .
d_gene: .
v_gene: TRBV2
j_gene: TRBJ2-2

CDR3aa: CASSTKGVPTEAFF
CDR3nt: TGTGCCAGCAGTACTAAAGGGGTTCCCACTGAAGCTTTCTTT
abundance: .
d_gene: .
v_gene: TRBV21-1
j_gene: TRBJ1-1

CDR3aa: CASSVDGTGGYTF
CDR3nt: TGTGCCAGCAGCGTCGACGGCACGGGTGGCTACACCTTC
abundance: .
d_gene: .
v_gene: TRBV9
j_gene: TRBJ1-2

CDR3aa: CASSQEVGLAGYEQYF
CDR3nt: TGCGCCAGCAGCCAAGAAGTAGGACTAGCGGGGTACGAGCAGTACTTC
abundance: .
d_gene: TRBD2
v_gene: TRBV4-1
j_gene: TRBJ2-7

CDR3aa: CASSPETGAVFGANVLTF
CDR3nt: TGTGCCAGCAGTCCCGAGACAGGAGCAGTCTTTGGGGCCAACGTCCTGACTTTC
abundance: few
d_gene: .
v_gene: TRBV28
j_gene: TRBJ2-6

CDR3aa: CAIEAGGEKLFF
CDR3nt: TGTGCTATTGAGGCCGGAGGAGAAAAACTGTTTTTT
abundance: .
d_gene: .
v_gene: TRBV7-9
j_gene: TRBJ1-4

CDR3aa: CSVEDRSQGFMETQYF
CDR3nt: TGCAGCGTTGAAGATCGAAGTCAGGGGTTCATGGAGACCCAGTACTTC
abundance: .
d_gene: .
v_gene: TRBV29-1
j_gene: TRBJ2-5

CDR3aa: CASSVSENQPQHF
CDR3nt: TGTGCCAGCAGCGTAAGCGAGAATCAGCCCCAGCATTTT
abundance: once
d_gene: .
v_gene: TRBV9
j_gene: TRBJ1-5

CDR3aa: CALQGNTEAFF
CDR3nt: TGTGCCTTACAGGGGAACACTGAAGCTTTCTTT
abundance: .
d_gene: .
v_gene: TRBV30
j_gene: TRBJ1-1

CDR3aa: CSASQTGGVYNEQFF
CDR3nt: TGCAGTGCTAGTCAGACAGGAGGCGTCTACAATGAGCAGTTCTTC
abundance: .
d_gene: .
v_gene: TRBV20-1
j_gene: TRBJ2-1

CDR3aa: CASSSSGGGRRTGELFF
CDR3nt: TGTGCCAGCAGCTCCTCGGGAGGGGGGCGAAGGACCGGGGAGCTGTTTTTT
abundance: .
d_gene: TRBD2
v_gene: TRBV5-4
j_gene: TRBJ2-2

CDR3aa: CASSLESGYEQYF
CDR3nt: TGTGCCAGCAGCTTGGAAAGCGGATACGAGCAGTACTTC
abundance: .
d_gene: .
v_gene: TRBV7-6
j_gene: TRBJ2-7

CDR3aa: CASSRQGSGNTIYF
CDR3nt: TGTGCCAGCAGTCGACAGGGATCTGGAAACACCATATATTTT
abundance: .
d_gene: TRBD1
v_gene: TRBV7-6
j_gene: TRBJ1-3

CDR3aa: CASSLGDRGPEQFF
CDR3nt: TGTGCCAGCAGCTTGGGAGACAGGGGGCCTGAGCAGTTCTTC
abundance: .
d_gene: TRBD1
v_gene: TRBV5-4
j_gene: TRBJ2-1

CDR3aa: CASSQNDRGGRSGYTF
CDR3nt: TGTGCCAGCTCTCAAAACGACAGGGGGGGACGAAGTGGCTACACCTTC
abundance: .
d_gene: TRBD1
v_gene: TRBV18
j_gene: TRBJ1-2

CDR3aa: CASSEAKNTGELFF
CDR3nt: TGCGCCAGCAGTGAGGCTAAGAACACCGGGGAGCTGTTTTTT
abundance: .
d_gene: .
v_gene: TRBV10-1
j_gene: TRBJ2-2

CDR3aa: CASSQDFRGQGFAVVVTEAFF
CDR3nt: TGCGCCAGCAGCCAAGATTTCCGTGGACAGGGATTCGCGGTCGTAGTAACTGAAGCTTTCTTT
abundance: few
d_gene: TRBD1
v_gene: TRBV4-1
j_gene: TRBJ1-1

CDR3aa: CASSPTGGNYGYTF
CDR3nt: TGTGCCAGCAGCCCGACAGGTGGTAACTATGGCTACACCTTC
abundance: few
d_gene: .
v_gene: TRBV3-1/TRBV3-2
j_gene: TRBJ1-2

CDR3aa: CSVGGGQIDGYTF
CDR3nt: TGCAGCGTTGGAGGGGGACAGATCGATGGCTACACCTTC
abundance: .
d_gene: TRBD1
v_gene: TRBV29-1
j_gene: TRBJ1-2

CDR3aa: CASSPSRGRGSNQPQHF
CDR3nt: TGTGCCAGCAGTCCTTCCCGGGGCAGGGGAAGCAATCAGCCCCAGCATTTT
abundance: .
d_gene: .
v_gene: TRBV27
j_gene: TRBJ1-5

CDR3aa: CASLPGQTTGELFF
CDR3nt: TGTGCCAGCCTGCCAGGGCAGACTACCGGGGAGCTGTTTTTT
abundance: .
d_gene: .
v_gene: TRBV28
j_gene: TRBJ2-2

CDR3aa: CASSLGGRTLDEKLFF
CDR3nt: TGTGCCAGCAGCTTGGGGGGCAGGACCCTAGATGAAAAACTGTTTTTT
abundance: .
d_gene: .
v_gene: TRBV5-5
j_gene: TRBJ1-4

CDR3aa: CASSQDTPNSGANVLTF
CDR3nt: TGTGCCAGCAGCCAAGACACCCCTAACTCTGGGGCCAACGTCCTGACTTTC
abundance: .
d_gene: .
v_gene: TRBV3-1/TRBV3-2
j_gene: TRBJ2-6

CDR3aa: CASSYASGQGNEKLFF
CDR3nt: TGTGCCAGCAGTTACGCCTCCGGACAGGGGAATGAAAAACTGTTTTTT
abundance: .
d_gene: TRBD1
v_gene: TRBV6-5
j_gene: TRBJ1-4

CDR3aa: CASSPRWGGLETQYF
CDR3nt: TGTGCCAGCAGTCCCCGTTGGGGAGGTCTCGAGACCCAGTACTTC
abundance: once
d_gene: .
v_gene: TRBV27
j_gene: TRBJ2-5

CDR3aa: CASTAPDRIFVYNSPLHF
CDR3nt: TGTGCCAGCACCGCCCCTGACAGGATCTTCGTCTATAATTCACCCCTCCACTTT
abundance: .
d_gene: .
v_gene: TRBV27
j_gene: TRBJ1-6

CDR3aa: CASSVAMSGGRSDTQYF
CDR3nt: TGTGCCAGCAGCGTAGCTATGAGCGGGGGACGGTCAGATACGCAGTATTTT
abundance: .
d_gene: TRBD2
v_gene: TRBV9
j_gene: TRBJ2-3